These 20 T cell receptor beta chains share one sample of origin, sequenced in a study of cytomegalovirus exposure and HLA in healthy donors. With 60 Vbeta and 13 Jbeta primers, the PCR was carried out. The assay was immunoSEQ multiplex PCR, and TCRdb's table has in-frame clones only and misses some. The sample includes around 70,000 clones, 75% to 90% of them seen just once. Sequenced input: PBMCs. Receptors originate from a human donor in good health.

The genes are TRBV2 and TRBJ1-6, with D possibly matching TRBD1 (5 bases). The CDR3 is 13 residues long. Deletions cut 10 bases from V and 9 bases from J, with 16 bases between. CDR1 is SNHLY, CDR2 FYNNEI, per germline. As DNA, the CDR3 is TGTGCCACCCGGGGGGACTGGGGTTCACCCCTCCACTTT. Residues: CATRGDWGSPLHF.

Concerning this clone: In the same sample, other DNA sequences code for this CDR3. The V call is TRBV30, the J call TRBJ2-6; 10 bases line up with TRBD1. The germline V gene encodes CDR1 GTSNPN and CDR2 SVGIG (reference sequence). The CDR3 is 17 amino acids. V trimming: 5 bases; J trimming: 0 bases; junction bases outside the gene matches: 7. CDR3 coding DNA: TGTGCCTGGTTCCGAGACAGGGGGCGCTCTGGGGCCAACGTCCTGACTTTC. Amino acids: CAWFRDRGRSGANVLTF.

Details on this clone: At one end the junction does not follow the germline gene, possibly because of a read error. The chain has TRBV14 and TRBJ1-2, with D perhaps matching TRBD1 (5 bases). From germline, CDR1 is SGHDN and CDR2 FVKESK. The CDR3 runs to 13 residues. The CDR3 DNA reads TGTGCCAGCGGTTTTGGGCGCGAGCGGGGCTACCCCTTC. Protein sequence: CASGFGRERGYPF.

The gene calls are TRBV2 and TRBJ1-5, with TRBD1 matching over 7 bases. Trimming at V came to 6 bases and at J to 12 bases, leaving 20 bases not matched to a gene. In germline, CDR1 is SNHLY, CDR2 FYNNEI. CDR3 length equals 16 residues. The CDR3 DNA is TGTGCCAGCAGGGGTGCCGGGACAGAAACAATCGGGATCCAGCATTTT. Protein: CASRGAGTETIGIQHF.

This CDR3 is CASSGPGTAYSSYNSPLHF. The CDR3 bases are TGTGCCAGCAGTGGACCTGGGACAGCGTACAGCTCCTATAATTCACCCCTCCACTTT. The rearrangement joins TRBV2 to TRBJ1-6; 7 bases agree with TRBD1. V lost 4 bases and J lost 0; bases outside the gene matches: 12. The CDR3 covers 19 residues. Germline-derived CDR1 and CDR2 are SNHLY and FYNNEI.

This sequence joins TRBV18 and TRBJ2-7; 7 nucleotides line up with TRBD1. The CDR3 spans 13 residues. Per the germline V gene, CDR1 is KGHSH and CDR2 is LQKENI. Trimming at V came to 1 base and at J to 12 bases, leaving 9 bases not matched to a gene. The chain's CDR3 is CASSPRDREIGYF. In nucleotides, the CDR3 is TGTGCCAGCTCACCACGCGACAGGGAAATAGGGTACTTC.

The V call is TRBV10-3, the J call TRBJ2-7; TRBD2 agrees at 9 bases. The CDR3 consists of 17 residues. Unmatched junction bases numbered 12, after V lost 6 bases and J lost 0 bases. Germline V gene data show CDR1 as ENHRY and CDR2 as SYGVKD. The CDR3 DNA reads TGTGCCATCAGCCTAGCGGGGAAGGGGTATCGCTCCTACGAGCAGTACTTC. This sequence encodes CAISLAGKGYRSYEQYF.

The chain employs TRBV10-3 and TRBJ1-1, with 7 bases matching TRBD1. CDR1 is ENHRY and CDR2 is SYGVKD in the germline V gene. The CDR3 is 13 residues long. As DNA, the CDR3 is TGTGCTACTGGGGACAGACAGAACACTGAAGCTTTCTTT. Its translation: CATGDRQNTEAFF.

As concerns this clone: This sample includes further DNA sequences coding for the same CDR3. This rearrangement joins TRBV11-2 to TRBJ1-1, with TRBD1 as a possible D gene (6 bases). The length of the CDR3 is 13 residues. Germline V lookup: CDR1 SGHAT, CDR2 FQNNGV. Trimming stripped 3 bases from V and 5 bases from J, with 10 bases between. The CDR3 bases are TGTGCCAGCAGCTTGGACAGAGGAACTGAAGCTTTCTTT. Its translation: CASSLDRGTEAFF.

The gene calls are TRBV11-2 and TRBJ1-6, with D possibly TRBD1 on 6 matching bases. Per germline, CDR1 SGHAT and CDR2 FQNNGV. Trimming removed 5 bases from V and 7 bases from J, with 18 bases in between. The CDR3 length is 16 residues. This CDR3 reads CASSPLSQGGNSPLHF. The DNA for the CDR3 is TGTGCCAGCAGCCCCCTTTCACAGGGCGGCAATTCACCCCTCCACTTT.

The rearrangement joins TRBV4-1 to TRBJ1-3, with TRBD1 identical over 8 bases. The CDR3 covers 17 residues. Per germline, CDR1 MGHRA and CDR2 YSYEKL. J gave up 4 bases and V 0 bases, and 8 bases lay outside the gene matches. This chain's CDR3 is CASSQDRGRGLGNTIYF. The CDR3, as DNA: TGCGCCAGCAGCCAAGATCGGGGCAGGGGGCTAGGAAACACCATATATTTT.

This clone was seen just once. The V gene is TRBV30, the J gene TRBJ1-2; maybe TRBD1 (5 bases). The V gene's germline CDR1 is GTSNPN and CDR2 SVGIG (reference sequence). The CDR3 is 12 amino acids. Trimming pared 8 bases from V and 6 bases from J, leaving 16 bases between. CDR3 sequence reads: CAGEQGLHGYTF. The CDR3 DNA sequence: TGTGCCGGCGAGCAGGGACTCCATGGCTACACCTTC.

The chain uses TRBV28 and TRBJ1-5; possible D gene TRBD1, 5 bases. This CDR3 has 18 amino acids. Germline loops: CDR1 MDHEN, CDR2 SYDVKM. Trimming shortened V by 6 bases and J by 6 bases, and 27 bases separated the two germline ends. The chain's CDR3 is CASSPTRGIARGGQPQHF. In DNA form, the CDR3 reads TGTGCCAGCAGCCCCACTCGGGGGATAGCCCGGGGTGGTCAGCCCCAGCATTTT.

The V gene is TRBV7-9, the J gene TRBJ2-3; TRBD2 agrees at 7 bases. The junction had 9 bases not matched to a gene; V was cut back by 2 bases and J by 1 base. Germline V gives CDR1 SEHNR, CDR2 FQNEAQ (reference sequence). The CDR3 is made up of 17 amino acids. The CDR3 coding sequence is TGTGCCAGCAGCTTACTGCCACGGACTAGGGGCACAGATACGCAGTATTTT. Translated, it gives CASSLLPRTRGTDTQYF.

The chain has TRBV5-1 and TRBJ2-5; TRBD1 matches at 9 bases. The last part of the DNA fits TRBJ2-7 better; the J call may be wrong. This CDR3 has 15 amino acids. Germline V gives CDR1 SGHRS, CDR2 YFSETQ. CDR3 residues: CASSLGGTGNHEQYF. The CDR3 nucleotides are TGCGCCAGCAGCTTGGGGGGGACAGGGAATCACGAGCAGTACTTC.

The sample holds one count of this clone. This chain links TRBV29-1 with TRBJ2-1, with TRBD1 matching 7 bases. V lost 0 bases, J lost 5 bases, and 22 bases stayed unmatched. CDR1 is SQVTM, CDR2 ANQGSEA, per germline. CDR3 length equals 20 residues. Here the CDR3 DNA reads TGCAGCGTTGAAGATAGGGCCCGGGGAAACAGGGGTAAAGGGAACAATGAGCAGTTCTTC. Its translation is CSVEDRARGNRGKGNNEQFF.

The chain employs TRBV30 and TRBJ1-4; tentative D call: TRBD1 (6 bases). Germline V lookup: CDR1 GTSNPN, CDR2 SVGIG (reference sequence). This CDR3 contains 13 residues. Trimming removed 0 bases at V and 10 bases at J, with 12 bases between. CDR3 bases: TGTGCCTGGAGTGTAGGGGGGAGGGGAAAACTGTTTTTT. Protein product: CAWSVGGRGKLFF.

This clone has a handful of counts. The chain is built from TRBV25-1 and TRBJ1-1; the D gene is possibly TRBD1 (5 bases). The CDR3 is 15 residues long. Germline V gene lookup returns CDR1 MGHDK and CDR2 SYGVNS. Trimming took off 6 bases at V and 5 bases at J, with 19 bases between the two ends. CDR3 sequence: CASSPQRVGDTEAFF. CDR3 coding DNA: TGTGCCAGCAGCCCTCAAAGGGTAGGGGATACTGAAGCTTTCTTT.

Regarding this clone: At one boundary the junction diverges from the germline segment, which might be a read error. The rearrangement joins TRBV28 to TRBJ1-2; TRBD1 matches 7 bases. The CDR3 spans 15 residues. CDR1 MDHEN and CDR2 SYDVKM come from the germline V gene. The CDR3 sequence is CASSLWEGAKYGYPF. The CDR3 nucleotides are TGTGCCAGCAGTTTATGGGAGGGGGCAAAGTATGGCTACCCCTTC.

This rearrangement joins TRBV5-6 to TRBJ2-7; a possible D gene is TRBD2 (6 bases). Between the trimmed V and J ends, which lost 8 bases and 1 base, there was a span of 19 bases. This CDR3 comprises 15 residues. Germline CDR1 SGHDT, CDR2 YYEEEE. CDR3 DNA: TGTGCCAGTAAATTTGACAGTGGAGGGTCCTACGAGCAGTACTTC. It yields the protein CASKFDSGGSYEQYF.